This T cell receptor (beta chain) derives from a study of shared clonotypes between healthy human individuals. The wider study: The donors, two women and three men, were aged 18 to 49.

Some clones are missing from TCRdb's copy, which holds only in-frame ones; the method was immunoSEQ multiplex PCR. The data show about 1,800,000 clones, roughly 94% seen once. CD45RO-negative, CCR7-positively selected cells formed the naive CD8 fraction, excluding terminally differentiated effector memory CD45RA+ cells. The CDR3 has 15 amino acids. V dropped 3 bases and J dropped 5 bases, with 19 bases sitting between them. The germline gives CDR1 GTSNPN, CDR2 SVGIG (reference sequence). Source material: naive CD8+ T cells sorted from blood. The source of this sequence is a man between 18 and 29 years old in good health. The chain has TRBV30 and TRBJ1-2; no firm D call. CDR3: CAWSLQHRIVYGYTF. CDR3 sequence (DNA): TGTGCCTGGAGCCTTCAACACAGAATTGTATATGGCTACACCTTC.